This T cell receptor beta chain was sequenced during a study of CD8 T cells in ankylosing spondylitis. For TCR beta, libraries came from quantitative 5'-RACE with molecular barcodes. TCRdb used MiXCR to reprocess the 5' RACE reads, holding one entry per CDR3 protein. The sample lists around 150,000 distinct CDR3 sequences; 15% to 20% were seen once. Note on this clonotype: Its matching antigen is unknown.

Trimming cost V 7 bases and J 6 bases, with 25 bases left between them. The CDR3 is 16 amino acids. Study-wide results and limits: Previous work reported some of these motif variants in the synovial fluid and blood of reactive arthritis. Disease-linked clones reportedly showed significant enrichment in matched ankylosing spondylitis synovial fluid.

This receptor was taken from a male donor with ankylosing spondylitis or in good health (not recorded which). The chain links TRBV12-3 or TRBV12-4 to TRBJ2-7; TRBD2 is a possible D gene (5 bases). Material: blood, either unsorted or a sorted T cell fraction (not recorded which). CDR3 loop: CASTPGVGQSSVEQYF. DNA of the CDR3: TGTGCCAGCACCCCCGGGGTCGGGCAGTCCTCCGTCGAGCAGTACTTC.